What follows is one T cell receptor beta chain and its context. CDR1 is LNHDA, CDR2 SQIVND, per germline (reference sequence). CDR3 length: 13 residues. V lost 5 bases, J lost 0 bases, and 7 bases lay in between. The sample belongs to a study of blood T cell repertoires in COVID-19. The overall study: Donors in the United States, Italy and Spain gave samples during acute or convalescent COVID-19. Sources were T cells, B-cell-depleted T cells, or PBMCs; the material itself was cDNA or gDNA.

Data came from immunoSEQ multiplex PCR; TCRdb stores just in-frame clones and leaves some out. The sample has about 180,000 clones; roughly 83% are singletons. Sequencing input: peripheral blood. This TCR derives from a human donor in a cohort sampled during active COVID-19. This chain uses TRBV19 with TRBJ1-1, with unresolved D. Written as DNA, the CDR3 is TGTGCCAGTAGTTCCCGTATGAACACTGAAGCTTTCTTT. This sequence encodes CASSSRMNTEAFF. Variable domain in full (rest from reference TRBV19 and TRBJ1-1): DGGITQSPKYLFRKEGQNVTLSCEQNLNHDAMYWYRQDPGQGLRLIYYSQIVNDFQKGDIAEGYSVSREKKESFPLTVTSAQKNPTAFYLCASSSRMNTEAFFGQGTRLTVV.